These 15 T cell receptor beta chains were all obtained from the same sample, sequenced in a study of regulatory T cells in long-lasting Graves disease. Described time point: persistent/refractory GD, antithyroid drugs over 5 years with positive TRAb. Generation of the TCR library employed RNA extracted from PBMCs. Sequencing libraries for TCR beta were prepared with iRepertoire HTBI primers and Arm-PCR of CDR3 regions. In TCRdb, the multiplex PCR reads were re-called with MiXCR into one record per CDR3 protein. The profile shows around 400,000 distinct CDR3 sequences, roughly 24% of them singletons. Source: peripheral blood mononuclear cells (PBMCs), taken when the disease was refractory, from a patient treated with antithyroid drugs. The receptors derive from a woman aged 40-49 years with Graves disease.

This clonotype showed up just a few times. The chain has TRBV12-5 and TRBJ1-2; 9 nucleotides agree with TRBD1. The CDR3 has 12 residues. V lost 6 bases and J lost 8; bases outside the gene matches: 4. CDR1 is LGHNT and CDR2 is FRNRAP in the germline V gene. CDR3 bases: TGTGCTAGTGGAGGGACAGGGAACGGCTACACCTTC. Amino acids: CASGGTGNGYTF.

The rearrangement uses TRBV27 and TRBJ2-5, with 10 bases fitting TRBD2. The CDR3 consists of 15 residues. The ends lost 3 bases at V and 5 bases at J; junction bases unmatched: 6. CDR1 MNHEY and CDR2 SMNVEV come from the germline V gene (reference sequence). Written as DNA, the CDR3 is TGTGCCAGCAGTTTGGCCCTAGCGGGAGTTGAGACCCAGTACTTC. Amino acid sequence: CASSLALAGVETQYF.

Regarding this clonotype: This may come from a read error, since a much larger clone is one base off. V usage is TRBV4-1 and J usage is TRBJ1-4; weak D call: TRBD1 (6 bases). This CDR3 region has 17 residues. Germline V CDR1 and CDR2: MGHRA, YSYEKL. This CDR3 reads CASSQPLRGGANEKLVF. In DNA, the CDR3 is TGCGCCAGCAGCCAGCCCCTTAGGGGGGGGGCTAATGAAAAACTGGTTTTT.

This clonotype was seen many times. As DNA, the CDR3 is TGTGCCAGCAGTTCAGGATCCAAGGGGAGTGAGACCCAGTACTTC. Translated, it gives CASSSGSKGSETQYF. The chain combines TRBV28 with TRBJ2-5; the D gene could be TRBD1 or TRBD2 (5 bases each). The CDR3 length is 15 residues. Germline loops: CDR1 MDHEN, CDR2 SYDVKM. Trimming removed 4 bases from V and 5 bases from J, with 17 bases in between.

This clonotype was observed many times. This rearrangement joins TRBV28 to TRBJ1-1, with D possibly being TRBD1 (6 bases). The CDR3 runs to 14 residues. Trimming shortened V by 8 bases and J by 6 bases, and 19 bases separated the two germline ends. Germline values: CDR1 MDHEN, CDR2 SYDVKM. The CDR3 bases are TGTGCCAGCCAAGAACAGGGCTGGGTCGCTGAAGCTTTCTTT. It encodes CASQEQGWVAEAFF.

The chain has TRBV5-1 and TRBJ2-3; 13 positions agree with TRBD2. The ends lost 3 bases at V and 3 bases at J; junction bases unmatched: 7. Germline CDR1 reads SGHRS; CDR2 reads YFSETQ. The CDR3 sequence is 17 residues long. CDR3 in DNA: TGCGCCAGCAGCTCTTCTCGGACTAGCGGGAGAACAGATACGCAGTATTTT. Translation: CASSSSRTSGRTDTQYF.

This clonotype has at least ten counts. V gene TRBV28 combines with J gene TRBJ1-4; 11 positions agree with TRBD1. The CDR3 length is 15 residues. Germline CDR1 is MDHEN and CDR2 is SYDVKM. The junction had 2 bases not matched to a gene; V was cut back by 8 bases and J by 0 bases. The CDR3, as DNA: TGTGCCAGCGGACAGGGGGCTGCAACTAATGAAAAACTGTTTTTT. It specifies CASGQGAATNEKLFF. The full variable domain, with the rest looked up from reference TRBV28 and TRBJ1-4, is DVKVTQSSRYLVKRTGEKVFLECVQDMDHENMFWYRQDPGLGLRLIYFSYDVKMKEKGDIPEGYSVSREKKERFSLILESASTNQTSMYLCASGQGAATNEKLFFGSGTQLSVL.

CDR3 sequence reads: CATSVGGGGANVLTF. The DNA for the CDR3 is TGTGCCACCAGTGTGGGGGGCGGTGGGGCCAACGTCCTGACTTTC. The rearrangement joins TRBV24-1 to TRBJ2-6; the D call may be TRBD1 or TRBD2 (6 bases each). In germline, CDR1 is KGHDR, CDR2 SFDVKD. The CDR3 sequence is 15 residues long. V shed 5 bases and J shed 3 bases, with 10 bases lying between them.

This clonotype was seen at least ten times. V usage is TRBV29-1 and J usage is TRBJ2-5; D may be TRBD2 (5 bases). The CDR3 loop spans 14 amino acids. Germline V gene sequence: CDR1 SQVTM, CDR2 ANQGSEA. The V gene lost 4 bases and the J gene lost 5 bases, with 17 bases spanning the gap. CDR3 residues: CSVGLLASGETQYF. The CDR3 nucleotides are TGCAGCGTTGGCCTTCTAGCATCGGGGGAGACCCAGTACTTC.

This clonotype was seen repeatedly, ten times or more. V is TRBV9 and J is TRBJ2-5; D might be TRBD1 or TRBD2, each matching 7 bases. Germline CDR1 and CDR2: SGDLS and YYNGEE. V lost 4 bases and J lost 4, with 17 bases in between. The CDR3 is made up of 15 amino acids. The CDR3 nucleotides read TGTGCCAGCAGCAAGCGGGACAGTGAGGGAGAGACCCAGTACTTC. This translates into CASSKRDSEGETQYF.

This clonotype appeared a few times. The gene calls are TRBV12-3 or TRBV12-4 and TRBJ1-4; the D gene is possibly TRBD1 (6 bases). CDR3 size: 16 residues. V shed 0 bases and J shed 8 bases, with 16 bases lying between them. The CDR3, as DNA: TGTGCCAGCAGTTTAGCGGCCAGGGGCCCCAGGGAAAAACTGTTTTTT. It encodes CASSLAARGPREKLFF.

The chain employs TRBV28 and TRBJ2-2; a weak D match, TRBD1 (5 bases). The CDR3 runs to 13 residues. Germline loops: CDR1 MDHEN, CDR2 SYDVKM. Trimming stripped 11 bases from V and 4 bases from J, with 14 bases between. The CDR3 sequence: CALTDIFTGELFF. The CDR3 nucleotides are TGTGCCTTAACGGACATTTTCACCGGGGAGCTGTTTTTT.

At least ten counts were recorded for this clonotype. The V gene is TRBV6-1, the J gene TRBJ1-1; D is unclear. V was clipped by 7 bases and J by 5 bases, with 11 bases between them. In germline, CDR1 is MNHNS, CDR2 SASEGT. The CDR3 runs to 12 residues. The CDR3 coding sequence is TGTGCCAGCAACGACATGTGGACTGAAGCTTTCTTT. Amino acid sequence: CASNDMWTEAFF.

About this clonotype: This clone may be a read error of a much larger clone one base away. The chain employs TRBV12-3 or TRBV12-4 and TRBJ2-5, with 10 bases aligning to TRBD2. This CDR3 comprises 16 residues. The CDR3 sequence: CASSPRGTSDQEAQYF. CDR3 bases: TGTGCCAGCAGTCCCAGGGGGACTAGCGACCAAGAGGCCCAGTACTTC.

This clonotype was seen at least ten times. This chain connects TRBV29-1 to TRBJ1-1; no clear D. The germline CDR1 and CDR2 sequences are SQVTM and ANQGSEA. Trimming removed 4 bases at V and 5 bases at J, with 5 bases between. The CDR3 covers 10 residues. The CDR3 DNA sequence: TGCAGCGTTGGAACAACTGAAGCTTTCTTT. Residues: CSVGTTEAFF.